This passage covers 20 T cell receptor beta chains from one sample sequenced in a study of blood T cell repertoires in COVID-19. Profiled with immunoSEQ multiplex PCR; TCRdb holds only in-frame clones, not every one. The sample shows about 200,000 clones, about nine tenths of them seen only once. Sequencing used PBMCs or T cells enriched from blood (not recorded which). These receptors came from a woman under 40 with acute COVID-19.

This clone was seen just once. The rearrangement uses TRBV5-1 and TRBJ2-2; 8 bases fit TRBD1. V dropped 5 bases and J dropped 2; count of bases not matched to a gene: 8. Germline V lookup: CDR1 SGHRS, CDR2 YFSETQ. This CDR3 is built from 16 residues. The CDR3 protein is CASRAQGQDNTGELFF. Here the CDR3 DNA reads TGCGCCAGCAGGGCCCAGGGACAGGATAACACCGGGGAGCTGTTTTTT. Supplemented by reference TRBV5-1 and TRBJ2-2, the full variable domain reads KAGVTQTPRYLIKTRGQQVTLSCSPISGHRSVSWYQQTPGQGLQFLFEYFSETQRNKGNFPGRFSGRQFSNSRSEMNVSTLELGDSALYLCASRAQGQDNTGELFFGEGSRLTVL.

The chain is built from TRBV29-1 and TRBJ2-5; 15 bases agree with TRBD2. Germline trimming cut 4 bases from V and 5 bases from J; bases unmatched to any gene: 8. The CDR3 runs to 16 residues. The V gene's germline CDR1 is SQVTM and CDR2 ANQGSEA. The CDR3 nucleotides read TGCAGCGTTGCAGTAGGGACTAGCGGGGGGAGGGAGACCCAGTACTTC. This translates into CSVAVGTSGGRETQYF.

The chain has TRBV30 and TRBJ2-7; TRBD1 matches at 8 bases. The germline CDR1 and CDR2 sequences are GTSNPN and SVGIG (reference sequence). The CDR3 runs to 13 residues. V lost 2 bases to trimming and J lost 5 bases; unmatched junction nucleotides: 5. Here the CDR3 DNA reads TGTGCCTGGAGTAAGGGACAGGCGAACGAGCAGTACTTC. Translated: CAWSKGQANEQYF.

The chain is built from TRBV6-5 and TRBJ1-2; D is undetermined. The CDR3 contains 14 residues. CDR1 and CDR2 from the germline V gene are MNHEY and SVGAGI. V shed 6 bases and J shed 0 bases, with 11 bases lying between them. CDR3 protein: CASSHFLANYGYTF. In nucleotides, the CDR3 is TGTGCCAGCAGCCACTTTCTAGCTAACTATGGCTACACCTTC.

This chain links TRBV19 with TRBJ1-5; D gene ambiguous. The CDR3 covers 13 residues. Germline V gene data show CDR1 as LNHDA and CDR2 as SQIVND (reference sequence). With 7 bases removed from V and 0 bases from J, the gap between germline ends came to 7 bases. The CDR3 nucleotides are TGTGCCAGTATTGGCTTTAGCAATCAGCCCCAGCATTTT. Protein: CASIGFSNQPQHF.

The gene calls are TRBV24-1 and TRBJ2-2; D not certain. CDR3 length: 12 amino acids. The ends were cut back, 7 bases at V and 4 bases at J, with 6 bases in the middle. Germline V gene data show CDR1 as KGHDR and CDR2 as SFDVKD. CDR3: CATSWSTGELFF. DNA for the CDR3: TGTGCCACCAGCTGGAGCACCGGGGAGCTGTTTTTT.

The rearrangement links TRBV28 to TRBJ1-2, with no clear D. The CDR3 is 12 amino acids. Germline V gene lookup returns CDR1 MDHEN and CDR2 SYDVKM. V lost 1 base to trimming and J lost 7 bases, with 7 bases between them. In DNA, the CDR3 is TGTGCCAGCAGTTTATTCCTGAGTGGCTACACCTTC. This gives the protein CASSLFLSGYTF.

This CDR3 reads CASSLGGEITEAFF. CDR3 bases: TGCGCCAGCAGCTTGGGGGGCGAGATAACTGAAGCTTTCTTT. The rearrangement joins TRBV5-1 to TRBJ1-1, with D perhaps matching TRBD1 (5 bases). This CDR3 is built from 14 residues. V gave up 0 bases and J gave up 5 bases, with 11 bases separating them. Germline CDR1 and CDR2: SGHRS and YFSETQ.

The chain couples TRBV6-2 or TRBV6-3 to TRBJ2-2; D is ambiguous. Germline V CDR1 and CDR2: MNHEY, SVGEGT. The ends were cut back, 3 bases at V and 7 bases at J, with 6 bases in the middle. The CDR3 consists of 12 residues. The CDR3 sequence is CASSYTSGELFF. As DNA, the CDR3 is TGTGCCAGCAGTTATACGAGCGGGGAGCTGTTTTTT.

The chain combines TRBV18 with TRBJ1-4; D may be TRBD1 (5 bases). Between the trimmed V and J ends, which lost 5 bases and 8 bases, there was a span of 18 bases. The CDR3 is 15 amino acids. From germline, CDR1 is KGHSH and CDR2 LQKENI. The CDR3 DNA is TGTGCCAGCTCAGAGGTAAACAGGCCCTCGGAAAAACTGTTTTTT. Protein product: CASSEVNRPSEKLFF. The variable domain in full, completed from reference TRBV18 and TRBJ1-4, reads NAGVMQNPRHLVRRRGQEARLRCSPMKGHSHVYWYRQLPEEGLKFMVYLQKENIIDESGMPKERFSAEFPKEGPSILRIQQVVRGDSAAYFCASSEVNRPSEKLFFGSGTQLSVL.

The rearrangement links TRBV4-1 to TRBJ2-7; 16 nucleotides agree with TRBD2. V lost 4 bases to trimming and J lost 5 bases; unmatched junction nucleotides: 8. This CDR3 contains 17 residues. Germline lookup yields CDR1 MGHRA and CDR2 YSYEKL. The CDR3 here is CASSPSGLAGGLHEQYF. In DNA form, the CDR3 reads TGCGCCAGCAGCCCGTCGGGACTAGCGGGGGGGCTTCACGAGCAGTACTTC.

V is TRBV5-6 and J is TRBJ2-5; TRBD2 matches at 9 bases. The V gene's germline CDR1 is SGHDT and CDR2 YYEEEE. Losses at the gene ends were 2 bases for V and 5 bases for J; bases not matched to a gene: 4. The CDR3 totals 14 residues. CDR3 in amino acids: CASSFSGGRETQYF. CDR3 DNA: TGTGCCAGCAGCTTCAGCGGGGGGAGGGAGACCCAGTACTTC.

The chain couples TRBV7-2 to TRBJ2-7; 7 positions agree with TRBD2. Germline V gene lookup returns CDR1 SGHTA and CDR2 FQGNSA. CDR3 length equals 14 residues. Unmatched junction bases numbered 8, after V lost 2 bases and J lost 7 bases. The CDR3 sequence is CASSLSLGGLEQYF. CDR3 in DNA: TGTGCCAGCAGCTTAAGCCTGGGGGGGTTGGAGCAGTACTTC.

This chain joins TRBV7-2 and TRBJ2-7, with 11 bases aligning to TRBD2. The J segment lost 7 bases and the V segment lost 4 bases, leaving 12 bases of the junction unmatched. The CDR3 runs 16 residues. CDR1 is SGHTA, CDR2 FQGNSA, per germline. CDR3 sequence (DNA): TGTGCCAGCAGCTCTATATTTAGCGGGGGGGCGCGGGAGCAGTACTTC. Translated, it gives CASSSIFSGGAREQYF.

CDR3 coding DNA: TGTGCCAGCAGCCCCCGGACAGGGGGCAACTATGGCTACACCTTC. Translation: CASSPRTGGNYGYTF. The J gene is TRBJ1-2, the V gene TRBV3-1 (or the pseudogene TRBV3-2), with 11 bases fitting TRBD1. Germline V gives CDR1 LGHDT, CDR2 YNNKEL (reference sequence). Germline trimming cut 4 bases from V and 2 bases from J; bases unmatched to any gene: 3. This CDR3 is 15 amino acids long.

The gene calls are TRBV24-1 and TRBJ1-5, with D possibly TRBD1 on 5 matching bases. V was cut by 6 bases and J by 0 bases, with 5 bases left in between. The CDR3 extends over 13 amino acids. From germline, CDR1 is KGHDR and CDR2 SFDVKD. Written as DNA, the CDR3 is TGTGCCACCAGTCAGGGTAGCAATCAGCCCCAGCATTTT. This translates into CATSQGSNQPQHF.

The chain couples TRBV27 to TRBJ1-6; D gene uncertain. Germline values: CDR1 MNHEY, CDR2 SMNVEV (reference sequence). The CDR3 covers 16 residues. V was pared by 3 bases and J by 4 bases, with 13 bases between. The CDR3 DNA reads TGTGCCAGCAGTTTTAGCGGGGTCGGGTATAATTCACCCCTCCACTTT. It translates to CASSFSGVGYNSPLHF.

V is TRBV5-4 and J is TRBJ2-1; TRBD1 matches at 9 bases. CDR1 and CDR2 (germline): SGHNT, YYREEE (reference sequence). The CDR3 covers 15 residues. The V segment lost 4 bases and the J segment 4 bases; nucleotides outside the gene matches: 6. This chain's CDR3 is CASSRDRGEYNEQFF. CDR3 sequence (DNA): TGTGCCAGCAGCCGTGACAGGGGGGAATACAATGAGCAGTTCTTC.

The chain uses TRBV2 and TRBJ2-7; TRBD1 aligns across 7 bases. With V trimmed by 5 bases and J by 9 bases, 4 bases remained unmatched. CDR1 is SNHLY, CDR2 FYNNEI, per germline. The CDR3 has 11 amino acids. CDR3 sequence (DNA): TGTGCCAGCAGTCAGACAGGGTGGCAGTACTTC. Its protein product is CASSQTGWQYF. Full variable domain (outside the CDR3, taken from reference TRBV2 and TRBJ2-7): EPEVTQTPSHQVTQMGQEVILRCVPISNHLYFYWYRQILGQKVEFLVSFYNNEISEKSEIFDDQFSVERPDGSNFTLKIRSTKLEDSAMYFCASSQTGWQYFGPGTRLTVT.

This clone is a singleton in its sample. The chain combines TRBV5-5 with TRBJ1-5, with a possible D match to TRBD1 (5 bases). The V end lost 5 bases, the J end lost 2 bases, and 17 bases lay between the germline ends. The CDR3 extends over 16 amino acids. Germline CDR1 and CDR2: SGHKS and YYEKEE (reference sequence). CDR3 sequence: CASSSQGYGGNQPQHF. DNA of the CDR3: TGTGCCAGCAGTTCTCAGGGTTACGGAGGCAATCAGCCCCAGCATTTT. The full variable domain, completed using reference TRBV5-5 and TRBJ1-5, is DAGVTQSPTHLIKTRGQQVTLRCSPISGHKSVSWYQQVLGQGPQFIFQYYEKEERGRGNFPDRFSARQFPNYSSELNVNALLLGDSALYLCASSSQGYGGNQPQHFGDGTRLSIL.